This TCR beta chain was captured in a study of T cells in Graves' hyperthyroidism and ophthalmopathy. Background on the study: The blood sample was taken at first diagnosis, before treatment began.

The V end was cut by 1 base, the J end by 5 bases, with 5 bases between. Germline-derived CDR1 and CDR2 are MDHEN and SYDVKM. CDR3 size: 13 residues. Individuals with ophthalmopathy presented a Clinical Activity Score of at least 3, a NOSPECS grade of at least 4 and a duration under 3 months. Researchers amplified the TCR beta CDR3 regions from RNA transcripts. HTBI primers were the set used in a first-round RT-PCR of the TCR CDR3. TCRdb re-analysed the multiplex PCR reads in MiXCR, keeping a single row per CDR3 protein. The data contain about 600,000 distinct CDR3 sequences, approximately 15% of them singletons. The study, taken as a whole, reports: By a 13 V-J model, ophthalmopathy was set apart from stable hyperthyroidism. Clonotypes that were expanded in thyroid above 0.001 mostly appeared in blood too.

For this clonotype: The antigen is undetermined.

The sequence derives from a woman in her 40s with Graves' ophthalmopathy. The specimen sequenced was blood. The chain is built from TRBV28 and TRBJ2-2; no definite D call. The CDR3 nucleotides read TGTGCCAGCAGTTTATACGGGACCGGGGAGCTGTTTTTT. It codes for CASSLYGTGELFF.